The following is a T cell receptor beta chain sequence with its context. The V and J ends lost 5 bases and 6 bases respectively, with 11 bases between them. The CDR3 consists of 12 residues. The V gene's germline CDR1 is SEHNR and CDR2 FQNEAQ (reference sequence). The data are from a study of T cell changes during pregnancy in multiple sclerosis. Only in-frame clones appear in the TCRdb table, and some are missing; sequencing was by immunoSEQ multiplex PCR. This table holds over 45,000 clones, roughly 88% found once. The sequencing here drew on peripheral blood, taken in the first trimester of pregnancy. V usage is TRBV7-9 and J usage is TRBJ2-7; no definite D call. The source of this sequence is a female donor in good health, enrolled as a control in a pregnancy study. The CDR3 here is CASSQLSGEQYF. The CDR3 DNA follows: TGTGCCAGCAGCCAACTGAGTGGCGAGCAGTACTTC.